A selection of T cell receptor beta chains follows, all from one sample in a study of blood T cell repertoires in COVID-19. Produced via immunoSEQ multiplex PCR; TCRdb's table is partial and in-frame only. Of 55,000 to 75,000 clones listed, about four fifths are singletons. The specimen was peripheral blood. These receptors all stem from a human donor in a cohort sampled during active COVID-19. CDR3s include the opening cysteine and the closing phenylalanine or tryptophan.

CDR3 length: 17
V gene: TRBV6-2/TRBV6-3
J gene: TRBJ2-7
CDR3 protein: CASSYSSRGGAPAEQYF

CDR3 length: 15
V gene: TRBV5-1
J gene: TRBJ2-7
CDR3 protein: CASKLIGTPSYEQYF

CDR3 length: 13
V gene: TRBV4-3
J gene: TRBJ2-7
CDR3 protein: CASSHRTGDEQYF

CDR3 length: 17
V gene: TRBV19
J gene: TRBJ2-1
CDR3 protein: CASSPLTLAVWNNEQFF

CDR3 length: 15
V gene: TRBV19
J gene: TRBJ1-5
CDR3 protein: CASSKDGLSNQPQHF

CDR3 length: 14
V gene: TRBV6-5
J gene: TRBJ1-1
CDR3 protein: CASSHLTGNTEAFF

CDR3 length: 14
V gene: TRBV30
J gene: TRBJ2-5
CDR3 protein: CAWRTSGSIETQYF

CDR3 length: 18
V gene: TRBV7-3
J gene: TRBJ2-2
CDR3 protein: CASSTRTSGRANPGELFF

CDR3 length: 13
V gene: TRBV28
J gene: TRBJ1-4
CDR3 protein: CASRVRGFEKLFF

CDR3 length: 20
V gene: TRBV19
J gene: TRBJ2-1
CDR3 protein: CASSPRGTSGSAGGYNEQFF

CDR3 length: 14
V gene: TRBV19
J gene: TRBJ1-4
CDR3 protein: CASTRGQGSEKLFF

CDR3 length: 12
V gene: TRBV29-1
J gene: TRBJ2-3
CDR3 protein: CSVEVGTDTQYF

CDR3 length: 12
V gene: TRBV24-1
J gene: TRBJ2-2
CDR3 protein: CATSDTQGGLFF

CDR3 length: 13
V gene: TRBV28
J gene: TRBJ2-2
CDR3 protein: CASTSEGTGELFF

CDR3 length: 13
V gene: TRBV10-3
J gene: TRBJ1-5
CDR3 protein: CAIGEGGNQPQHF

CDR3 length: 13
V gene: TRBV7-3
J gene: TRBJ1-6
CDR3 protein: CASSLDRDSPLHF

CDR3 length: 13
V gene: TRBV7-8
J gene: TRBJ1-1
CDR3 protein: CASSLDQNTEAFF

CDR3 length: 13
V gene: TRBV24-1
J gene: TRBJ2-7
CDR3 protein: CATKQDRSYEQYF

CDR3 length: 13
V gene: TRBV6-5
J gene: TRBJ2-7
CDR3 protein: CASRTGTELGQYF

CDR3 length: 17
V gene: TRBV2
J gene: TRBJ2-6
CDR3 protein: CASSEGPGFTGANVLTF

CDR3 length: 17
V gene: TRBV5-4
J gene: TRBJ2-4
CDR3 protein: CASSHINPQGGKNIQYF

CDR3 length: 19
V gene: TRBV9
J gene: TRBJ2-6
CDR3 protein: CASSVGLAVKSSGANVLTF

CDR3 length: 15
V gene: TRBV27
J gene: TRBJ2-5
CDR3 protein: CASSLSVTPGETQYF

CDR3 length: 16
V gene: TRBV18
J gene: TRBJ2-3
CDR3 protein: CASSLYSQESTDTQYF

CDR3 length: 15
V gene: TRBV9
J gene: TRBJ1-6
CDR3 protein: CASSVSAGAESPLHF

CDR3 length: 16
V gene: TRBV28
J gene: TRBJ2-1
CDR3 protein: CASSPWTSGSYNEQFF

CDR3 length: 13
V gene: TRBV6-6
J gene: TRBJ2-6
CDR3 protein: CASSLIGANVLTF

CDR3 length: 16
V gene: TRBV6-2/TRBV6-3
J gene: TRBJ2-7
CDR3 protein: CASSSGQTRLSYEQYF

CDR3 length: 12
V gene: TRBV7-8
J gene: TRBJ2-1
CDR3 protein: CASGPRENEQFF

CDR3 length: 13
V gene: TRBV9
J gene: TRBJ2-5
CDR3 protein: CASSGDPVETQYF

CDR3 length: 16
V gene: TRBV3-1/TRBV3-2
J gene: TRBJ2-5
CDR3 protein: CASSLLSGRAGETQYF

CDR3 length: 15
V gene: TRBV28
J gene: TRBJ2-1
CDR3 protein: CASSPGTGGSSEQFF

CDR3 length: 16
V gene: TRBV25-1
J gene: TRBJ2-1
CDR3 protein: CASSPPGRGSYNEQFF

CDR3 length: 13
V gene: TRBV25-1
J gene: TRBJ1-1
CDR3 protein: CASRAGGNTEAFF

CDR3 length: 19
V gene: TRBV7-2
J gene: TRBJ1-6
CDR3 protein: CASSLGPPRRGSYNSPLHF

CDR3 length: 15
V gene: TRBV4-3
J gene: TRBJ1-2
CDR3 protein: CASSQDLAGRSGYTF

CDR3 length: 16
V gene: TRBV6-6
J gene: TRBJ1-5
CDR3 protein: CASTGGTGTGNQPQHF

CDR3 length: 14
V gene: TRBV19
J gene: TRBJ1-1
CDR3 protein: CASKDGRGYTEAFF

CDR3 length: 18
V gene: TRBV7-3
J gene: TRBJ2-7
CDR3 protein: CASSFIWCAGRPEYEQYF

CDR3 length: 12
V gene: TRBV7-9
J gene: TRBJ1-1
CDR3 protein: CASTNRIAEAFF